The T cell receptor (beta chain) under discussion was sequenced for a study of cytomegalovirus exposure and HLA in healthy donors. TCRdb keeps only in-frame clones here, not all; method: immunoSEQ multiplex PCR. Among about 270,000 clones listed, around 85% were seen once. Germline V gene lookup returns CDR1 GTSNPN and CDR2 SVGIG (reference sequence). J was trimmed by 10 bases and V by 3 bases; bases with no gene match: 11. The CDR3 spans 15 residues. The rearrangement uses TRBV30 and TRBJ1-6; 8 nucleotides line up with TRBD1. This clonotype was sampled from a woman in her late teens or twenties in good health and CMV-seronegative. Sample: PBMCs. In nucleotides, the CDR3 is TGTGCCTGGAGGAGGACAGGGATGGTTGAGTCACCCCTCCACTTT. Translating gives CAWRRTGMVESPLHF.